The text below deals with one T cell receptor (beta chain). The antigen is unknown. Clones were sequenced by immunoSEQ multiplex PCR, and TCRdb holds only the in-frame ones, with some missing. The repertoire has 80,000 to 130,000 clones, about 92% of them found once; the top ten carry less than 0.85%. The data originate from a study of siplizumab effects on memory and regulatory T cells. Study observations and caveats: Major contributors to the alloresponse seemed to be naive T cells, which also appeared more diverse than memory cells. A minor fraction of alloreactive clones, and no more, mapped to unstimulated subsets. Confirmation that proliferating Tregs from siplizumab cultures had suppressive function was not obtained.

Trimming removed 7 bases at V and 6 bases at J, with 8 bases between. The CDR3 runs to 11 residues. Germline V lookup: CDR1 SNHLY, CDR2 FYNNEI. The chain couples TRBV2 to TRBJ2-3, with D unresolved. This clonotype was obtained from a human donor in good health. The sequenced sample consisted of Tregs sorted from blood. The CDR3 DNA is TGTGCCAGCACGCAACGGGATACGCAGTATTTT. Amino acids: CASTQRDTQYF.